This is a list of T cell receptor beta chains from one sample in a study of T cells in narcolepsy. Sequenced by immunoSEQ multiplex PCR; TCRdb stores in-frame clones only, minus some. The sample lists around 42,000 clones, approximately 89% occurring once. The sequenced sample consisted of CD45RA- memory CD4+ T cells from PBMCs. These receptors all come from a human donor with narcolepsy. Each CDR3 is given with its conserved first and last residue. The order of the fields is D gene, clone size, J gene, V gene, CDR3 protein, CDR3 DNA. A D gene is named only where the DNA matches it firmly. Part of the rows lack a size; the others show once, few, many or a class for expanded clones.

d_gene: NA; abundance: NA; j_gene: TRBJ2-1; v_gene: TRBV21-1; CDR3aa: CASSKDEEGTYNEQFF; CDR3nt: TGTGCCAGCAGCAAAGATGAGGAGGGCACCTACAATGAGCAGTTCTTC
d_gene: TRBD1; abundance: NA; j_gene: TRBJ1-4; v_gene: TRBV9; CDR3aa: CASSVAGQAGLGEKLFF; CDR3nt: TGTGCCAGCAGCGTGGCAGGACAGGCGGGATTAGGTGAAAAACTGTTTTTT
d_gene: NA; abundance: NA; j_gene: TRBJ2-2; v_gene: TRBV5-1; CDR3aa: CASSDSGPTTGELFF; CDR3nt: TGCGCCAGCAGCGACTCGGGACCTACCACCGGGGAGCTGTTTTTT
d_gene: NA; abundance: once; j_gene: TRBJ1-5; v_gene: TRBV6-5; CDR3aa: CASRIGPSATQPQHF; CDR3nt: TGTGCCAGCAGGATAGGACCCTCAGCAACTCAGCCCCAGCATTTT
d_gene: NA; abundance: NA; j_gene: TRBJ1-2; v_gene: TRBV2; CDR3aa: CASKVYREDGYTF; CDR3nt: TGTGCCAGCAAAGTATACAGGGAGGATGGCTACACCTTC
d_gene: NA; abundance: NA; j_gene: TRBJ2-1; v_gene: TRBV6-5; CDR3aa: CASGTPRINEQFF; CDR3nt: TGTGCCAGCGGGACTCCCCGGATCAATGAGCAGTTCTTC
d_gene: NA; abundance: NA; j_gene: TRBJ2-3; v_gene: TRBV29-1; CDR3aa: CSGRTWDKNTQYF; CDR3nt: TGCAGCGGCCGGACTTGGGACAAAAATACGCAGTATTTT
d_gene: NA; abundance: NA; j_gene: TRBJ2-1; v_gene: TRBV5-1; CDR3aa: CASSPRDGRDYNEQFF; CDR3nt: TGCGCCAGCAGTCCCCGTGACGGGAGAGATTACAATGAGCAGTTCTTC
d_gene: NA; abundance: NA; j_gene: TRBJ2-5; v_gene: TRBV7-9; CDR3aa: CASSLAGRPRQYF; CDR3nt: TGTGCCAGCAGCTTAGCAGGGCGCCCTCGGCAGTACTTC
d_gene: NA; abundance: NA; j_gene: TRBJ2-5; v_gene: TRBV29-1; CDR3aa: CSLRGTQETQYF; CDR3nt: TGCAGCCTTCGGGGAACCCAAGAGACCCAGTACTTC
d_gene: NA; abundance: NA; j_gene: TRBJ1-4; v_gene: TRBV6-5; CDR3aa: CASSPRDTPNEKLFF; CDR3nt: TGTGCCAGCAGTCCCCGGGACACACCAAATGAAAAACTGTTTTTT
d_gene: NA; abundance: NA; j_gene: TRBJ2-5; v_gene: TRBV5-1; CDR3aa: CASSLEGETQYF; CDR3nt: TGCGCCAGCAGCTTGGAGGGAGAGACCCAGTACTTC
d_gene: NA; abundance: NA; j_gene: TRBJ1-1; v_gene: TRBV7-9; CDR3aa: CASSLDQNTEAFF; CDR3nt: TGTGCCAGCAGCTTAGACCAGAACACTGAAGCTTTCTTT
d_gene: NA; abundance: once; j_gene: TRBJ1-5; v_gene: TRBV25-1; CDR3aa: CASSESWRGDKPQHF; CDR3nt: TGTGCCAGCAGTGAATCGTGGCGCGGGGACAAGCCCCAGCATTTT
d_gene: TRBD1; abundance: NA; j_gene: TRBJ1-4; v_gene: TRBV5-1; CDR3aa: CAQGIEKLFF; CDR3nt: TGCGCACAGGGGATTGAAAAACTGTTTTTT
d_gene: TRBD2; abundance: NA; j_gene: TRBJ2-7; v_gene: TRBV28; CDR3aa: CASSSLAGVPYEQYF; CDR3nt: TGTGCCAGCAGTTCGCTAGCGGGGGTCCCCTACGAGCAGTACTTC
d_gene: TRBD1; abundance: NA; j_gene: TRBJ1-1; v_gene: TRBV30; CDR3aa: CAWKDRVETFF; CDR3nt: TGTGCCTGGAAGGACAGGGTCGAAACTTTCTTT
d_gene: NA; abundance: NA; j_gene: TRBJ1-5; v_gene: TRBV5-1; CDR3aa: CASSFGTGGRNQPQHF; CDR3nt: TGCGCCAGCAGCTTCGGAACGGGAGGGCGCAATCAGCCCCAGCATTTT
d_gene: NA; abundance: NA; j_gene: TRBJ1-1; v_gene: TRBV6-1; CDR3aa: CASSERLLNTEAFF; CDR3nt: TGTGCCAGCAGTGAACGGCTCCTGAACACTGAAGCTTTCTTT
d_gene: TRBD1; abundance: NA; j_gene: TRBJ1-3; v_gene: TRBV7-6; CDR3aa: CASSLTRQGGISGNTIYF; CDR3nt: TGTGCCAGCAGCTTAACCCGACAGGGGGGCATCTCTGGAAACACCATATATTTT
d_gene: NA; abundance: NA; j_gene: TRBJ2-7; v_gene: TRBV7-2; CDR3aa: CASAVGDKPYEQYF; CDR3nt: TGTGCCAGCGCCGTGGGGGACAAACCCTACGAGCAGTACTTC
d_gene: NA; abundance: once; j_gene: TRBJ1-2; v_gene: TRBV28; CDR3aa: CASTPLSGIYGYTF; CDR3nt: TGTGCCAGCACCCCCCTTTCTGGGATATATGGCTACACCTTC
d_gene: TRBD1; abundance: NA; j_gene: TRBJ2-3; v_gene: TRBV7-6; CDR3aa: CASSSGQGTDTQYF; CDR3nt: TGTGCCAGCAGCTCGGGACAGGGCACAGATACGCAGTATTTT
d_gene: NA; abundance: NA; j_gene: TRBJ2-7; v_gene: TRBV27; CDR3aa: CASSRGRAYEQYF; CDR3nt: TGTGCCAGCAGTCGCGGCAGGGCCTACGAGCAGTACTTC
d_gene: NA; abundance: NA; j_gene: TRBJ1-3; v_gene: TRBV2; CDR3aa: CASSRTASGNTIYF; CDR3nt: TGTGCCAGCAGCCGGACAGCCTCTGGAAACACCATATATTTT
d_gene: NA; abundance: once; j_gene: TRBJ2-7; v_gene: TRBV2; CDR3aa: CASRGTWGYEQYF; CDR3nt: TGTGCCAGCAGGGGGACTTGGGGGTACGAGCAGTACTTC
d_gene: TRBD1; abundance: few; j_gene: TRBJ1-2; v_gene: TRBV6-5; CDR3aa: CASTRGGTVGGYTF; CDR3nt: TGTGCCAGCACCAGGGGGGGGACGGTGGGTGGCTACACCTTC
d_gene: NA; abundance: NA; j_gene: TRBJ1-1; v_gene: TRBV7-8; CDR3aa: CASSLSGGWSEAFF; CDR3nt: TGTGCCAGCAGCTTAAGCGGGGGCTGGAGTGAAGCTTTCTTT
d_gene: TRBD1; abundance: NA; j_gene: TRBJ1-2; v_gene: TRBV7-9; CDR3aa: CASSPQGYGYTF; CDR3nt: TGTGCCAGCAGCCCACAGGGGTACGGCTACACCTTC
d_gene: NA; abundance: NA; j_gene: TRBJ1-6; v_gene: TRBV10-2; CDR3aa: CASSRDSDGNNSPLHF; CDR3nt: TGCGCCAGCAGTAGAGACAGCGACGGTAATAATTCACCCCTCCACTTT
d_gene: TRBD2; abundance: NA; j_gene: TRBJ2-3; v_gene: TRBV29-1; CDR3aa: CSVSRGNLAGGPTDTQYF; CDR3nt: TGCAGCGTCAGTCGAGGTAATCTAGCGGGGGGGCCCACAGATACGCAGTATTTT
d_gene: NA; abundance: NA; j_gene: TRBJ1-5; v_gene: TRBV6-1; CDR3aa: CASSSAGNSNQPQHF; CDR3nt: TGTGCCAGCAGTTCGGCGGGCAATAGCAATCAGCCCCAGCATTTT
d_gene: NA; abundance: NA; j_gene: TRBJ1-5; v_gene: TRBV12-5; CDR3aa: CASGPTRRGGILGNQPQHF; CDR3nt: TGTGCTAGTGGTCCCACTAGGAGGGGAGGCATTTTGGGCAATCAGCCCCAGCATTTT
d_gene: TRBD2; abundance: once; j_gene: TRBJ2-5; v_gene: TRBV7-8; CDR3aa: CASSFARGATRAQYF; CDR3nt: TGTGCCAGCAGCTTTGCGCGGGGGGCGACCCGGGCCCAGTACTTC
d_gene: NA; abundance: NA; j_gene: TRBJ1-4; v_gene: TRBV19; CDR3aa: CASSMGQYNEKLFF; CDR3nt: TGTGCCAGTAGTATGGGTCAGTATAATGAAAAACTGTTTTTT
d_gene: NA; abundance: NA; j_gene: TRBJ1-1; v_gene: TRBV18; CDR3aa: CASSFRGESTEAFF; CDR3nt: TGTGCCAGCTCCTTCCGGGGGGAGAGTACTGAAGCTTTCTTT
d_gene: NA; abundance: NA; j_gene: TRBJ1-2; v_gene: TRBV4-3; CDR3aa: CASSQVMGSLGGYTF; CDR3nt: TGCGCCAGCAGCCAAGTCATGGGCAGCCTGGGGGGCTACACCTTC
d_gene: NA; abundance: NA; j_gene: TRBJ2-3; v_gene: TRBV28; CDR3aa: CASSALSYTDTQYF; CDR3nt: TGTGCCAGCAGTGCTCTAAGCTACACAGATACGCAGTATTTT
d_gene: NA; abundance: NA; j_gene: TRBJ2-6; v_gene: TRBV6-5; CDR3aa: CACELGANVLTF; CDR3nt: TGTGCCTGCGAGCTTGGGGCCAACGTCCTGACTTTC
d_gene: TRBD2; abundance: NA; j_gene: TRBJ2-1; v_gene: TRBV19; CDR3aa: CASSIGGGSSYNEQFF; CDR3nt: TGTGCCAGTAGTATCGGCGGGGGGAGCTCCTACAATGAGCAGTTCTTC
d_gene: NA; abundance: NA; j_gene: TRBJ1-4; v_gene: TRBV4-3; CDR3aa: CASSKRTEKLFF; CDR3nt: TGCGCCAGCAGCAAAAGGACGGAAAAACTGTTTTTT
d_gene: TRBD2; abundance: NA; j_gene: TRBJ2-1; v_gene: TRBV30; CDR3aa: CAWSTPGLAVGSSYNEQFF; CDR3nt: TGTGCCTGGAGTACTCCGGGACTAGCGGTCGGGAGCTCCTACAATGAGCAGTTCTTC
d_gene: TRBD2; abundance: NA; j_gene: TRBJ2-1; v_gene: TRBV11-3; CDR3aa: CASSPQGLLKDNEQFF; CDR3nt: TGTGCCAGCAGCCCGCAGGGACTACTAAAGGACAATGAGCAGTTCTTC
d_gene: NA; abundance: once; j_gene: TRBJ1-2; v_gene: TRBV7-8; CDR3aa: CASSLRRDNYGYTF; CDR3nt: TGTGCCAGCAGCTTAAGGCGGGATAACTATGGCTACACCTTC
d_gene: TRBD1; abundance: NA; j_gene: TRBJ2-5; v_gene: TRBV19; CDR3aa: CASGQGGSQETQYF; CDR3nt: TGTGCCAGCGGACAGGGGGGGAGCCAAGAGACCCAGTACTTC
d_gene: NA; abundance: NA; j_gene: TRBJ2-2; v_gene: TRBV7-3; CDR3aa: CASSTGMNTGELFF; CDR3nt: TGTGCCAGCAGCACCGGGATGAACACCGGGGAGCTGTTTTTT
d_gene: TRBD2; abundance: once; j_gene: TRBJ2-1; v_gene: TRBV5-4; CDR3aa: CASSLLAGGTNEQFF; CDR3nt: TGTGCCAGCAGCCTTCTAGCGGGGGGTACCAATGAGCAGTTCTTC
d_gene: NA; abundance: NA; j_gene: TRBJ1-2; v_gene: TRBV9; CDR3aa: CASSATVSINYGYTF; CDR3nt: TGTGCCAGCAGCGCGACAGTTTCTATTAACTATGGCTACACCTTC
d_gene: NA; abundance: NA; j_gene: TRBJ1-2; v_gene: TRBV6-1; CDR3aa: CASSEAGGSYGYTF; CDR3nt: TGTGCCAGCAGTGAAGCCGGGGGCTCCTATGGCTACACCTTC
d_gene: NA; abundance: once; j_gene: TRBJ2-5; v_gene: TRBV7-8; CDR3aa: CASSPSYSSETQYF; CDR3nt: TGTGCCAGCAGCCCAAGCTATAGCTCGGAGACCCAGTACTTC
d_gene: NA; abundance: NA; j_gene: TRBJ2-2; v_gene: TRBV5-6; CDR3aa: CASSLLGSSNTGELFF; CDR3nt: TGTGCCAGCAGCTTGCTGGGCAGCTCAAACACCGGGGAGCTGTTTTTT
d_gene: NA; abundance: NA; j_gene: TRBJ1-5; v_gene: TRBV2; CDR3aa: CASSEGGYDNQPQHF; CDR3nt: TGTGCCAGCAGTGAAGGGGGGTACGACAATCAGCCCCAGCATTTT
d_gene: NA; abundance: once; j_gene: TRBJ2-1; v_gene: TRBV4-3; CDR3aa: CASSPDWAGWNEQFF; CDR3nt: TGCGCCAGCAGCCCGGACTGGGCAGGATGGAATGAGCAGTTCTTC